This T cell receptor (beta chain) was captured in a study of T-cell reconstitution after alpha-beta-depleted transplantation in children. The CDR3 is 14 amino acids. V lost 5 bases and J lost 2, with 14 bases in between. Looked up from germline, CDR1 is SGHDT and CDR2 is YYEEEE. This clonotype was counted a few times. Unique molecular identifiers were built into the TCRbeta library. TCRdb re-analysed the PCR reads in MiXCR, keeping a single row per CDR3 protein. The sample contains over 400,000 distinct CDR3 sequences, roughly an eighth of which appear only once. V and J are TRBV5-6 and TRBJ2-7; D may be TRBD1 or TRBD2 (5 bases each). The clonotype comes from a human donor who donated a stem cell graft to a child with combined immunodeficiency. The sample was PBMCs from the stem cell graft donor, taken from the stem cell graft. CDR3 DNA sequence: TGTGCCAGCAGACACCGGGACGGCCCCTACGAGCAGTACTTC. This translates into CASRHRDGPYEQYF.